This passage covers 7 T cell receptor beta chains from one sample sequenced in a study of identifying expanded T cells in peripheral blood. TCRdb keeps only in-frame clones here, not all; method: immunoSEQ multiplex PCR. Of 75,000 to 90,000 clones in the sample, about 83% were seen once. Sequenced: blood. These receptors were taken from a person aged 18 to 69 in good health.

The chain uses TRBV6-6 and TRBJ2-7; D uncertain. V lost 5 bases to trimming and J lost 7 bases, with 12 bases between them. Germline V CDR1 and CDR2: MNHNY, SVGAGI (reference sequence). CDR3 length: 12 residues. The CDR3 sequence: CASSIRTGEQYF. CDR3 bases: TGTGCCAGCAGTATAAGGACGGGTGAGCAGTACTTC.

This chain links TRBV7-3 with TRBJ2-5, with 7 bases aligning to TRBD1. CDR3 length equals 14 residues. Per germline, CDR1 SGHTA and CDR2 FQGTGA. J lost 1 base, V lost 2 bases, and 1 base had no gene match. The CDR3 is CASSLGTAQETQYF. The CDR3, as DNA: TGTGCCAGCAGCTTAGGGACAGCCCAAGAGACCCAGTACTTC. Full variable domain (rest looked up from reference TRBV7-3 and TRBJ2-5): GAGVSQTPSNKVTEKGKYVELRCDPISGHTALYWYRQSLGQGPEFLIYFQGTGAADDSGLPNDRFFAVRPEGSVSTLKIQRTERGDSAVYLCASSLGTAQETQYFGPGTRLLVL.

This chain connects TRBV19 to TRBJ1-2; possible D gene TRBD1, 6 bases. The V gene's germline CDR1 is LNHDA and CDR2 SQIVND (reference sequence). CDR3 length equals 14 residues. V lost 6 bases and J lost 2, with 13 bases in between. DNA for the CDR3: TGTGCCAGTAGCTCAGGGGTCAACAACTATGGCTACACCTTC. Protein product: CASSSGVNNYGYTF.

This sequence joins TRBV11-2 and TRBJ2-7; D is undetermined. Germline V CDR1 and CDR2: SGHAT, FQNNGV. The length of the CDR3 is 13 residues. The V and J ends lost 2 bases and 6 bases respectively, with 11 bases between them. The CDR3 nucleotides are TGTGCCAGCAGCTTAAACAAGGTCGGCGAGCAGTACTTC. This gives the protein CASSLNKVGEQYF.

V and J are TRBV5-8 and TRBJ2-1; tentative D call: TRBD1 (5 bases). Germline V lookup: CDR1 SGHTS, CDR2 YDEGEE. This CDR3 region has 16 residues. V lost 2 bases and J 5 bases, leaving 17 bases between the germline ends. CDR3 protein: CASSLNPGLGNNEQFF. As DNA, the CDR3 is TGTGCCAGCAGCTTAAACCCAGGGTTGGGGAACAATGAGCAGTTCTTC.

The gene calls are TRBV9 and TRBJ2-1, with D possibly being TRBD2 (5 bases). Between the trimmed V and J ends, which lost 4 bases and 6 bases, there was a span of 20 bases. Germline lookup yields CDR1 SGDLS and CDR2 YYNGEE. The CDR3 has 16 amino acids. CDR3 residues: CASSPPGAGNFNEQFF. In DNA, the CDR3 is TGTGCCAGCAGCCCCCCTGGTGCGGGCAACTTCAATGAGCAGTTCTTC.

The chain links TRBV21-1 to TRBJ2-5; the table calls TRBD1, which could not be checked here. TRBV21-1 is assigned pseudogene status. This CDR3 region has 16 residues. The CDR3 here is CASSKDKGQSQETQYF. CDR3 in DNA: TGTGCCAGCAGCAAAGACAAGGGGCAGTCACAAGAGACCCAGTACTTC.